This T cell receptor (beta chain) is drawn from a study of circulating and synovial CD4+ cells in juvenile arthritis (dated by TCRdb to the mid-2010s). The study in broad terms: Within each patient, the study compared the TCRbeta CDR3 repertoires of three groups: circulating HLA-DR+ CD4 T cells, bulk blood CD4 T cells, and synovial CD4 T cells. Repertoire sequencing was performed with the aim of confirming enrichment of synovial clonotypes in a circulating synovial-like CD4 T cell subset.

Donors of the sequenced samples were patients with active juvenile idiopathic arthritis. Cells were sorted immediately after thawing, with dead cells excluded using Live/Dead Fixable Near-IR Stain. Turning to this clone: Its antigen remains unidentified. No qualities accompany the bases; no much larger clone lies one base away.

Taken from cysteine to phenylalanine, the CDR3 has 18 residues. Solely the CDR3 DNA is kept, with 54 bases framed from the first base. Library generation was performed with the immunoSEQ multiplex PCR assay. TCRbeta CDR3 sequencing was carried out by an external provider as a commercial service. Concerning the study's data processing: Productive nucleotide sequences and amino acid sequences obtained through in silico translation were used in the analyses. Diversity was measured as Renyi entropy over a range of alpha values, and the median of 200 repeated subsamples was taken to equalise sample size. For clustering, the distance between each pair of repertoires was computed as one minus the Chao-modified Jaccard index, which corrected for under-sampling. Frequency-weighted overlap with synovial clonotypes was computed over 200 sample sizes, 200 draws without replacement each, and reported at the smaller sample's size. The table comes from immuneACCESS by way of TCRdb, which keeps in-frame sequences with V and J called. Part of the clones is missing from these tables; in studies checked, under half for an unresolved V gene and the rest for unknown reasons. V and J calls and clone size are given by that table; D and trimming were obtained from the DNA. The sample has 25,000 to 35,000 clones on record, approximately 92% of them singletons. The ten largest clones capture 2.9% of the sample.

The paper as a whole reports these results and caveats: The difference between circulating pathogenic-like lymphocytes and bulk blood T cells was not detected by traditional Vbeta family usage analysis. Because overlap with synovium was found to increase with sequencing depth, the full repertoire overlap was likely underestimated by the measured shared-clonotype fractions. Compared with bulk blood CD4 repertoires, both the synovial and the circulating pathogenic-like lymphocyte repertoires were less diverse, and some CPL samples were as oligoclonal as synovium. Because T cell genome counts in CPL samples and bulk blood CD4 samples differed by at least an order of magnitude, sample-size effects were addressed. Circulating pathogenic-like lymphocytes clustered with synovial T cells and shared a substantially higher fraction of CDR3 sequences with synovium than bulk blood.

The sample taken for sequencing was CD4+ T cells from blood. Recombination joined TRBV21-1 with TRBJ1-1. TRBV21-1 is an annotated pseudogene. This TCR was recovered from a human donor with juvenile idiopathic arthritis. The DNA sequence reads TGTGCCAGCGGACCAGAACGGGGTAAGATTCGTCCCGGCACTGAAGCTTTCTTT. Translation gives CASGPERGKIRPGTEAFF.